The 19 T cell receptor beta chains below come from one sample, sequenced in a study of T-cell reconstitution after alpha-beta-depleted transplantation in children (TCRdb year 2016). Read against the paper, the sample's treatment or condition label means: allogeneic hematopoietic cell transplantation with graft depleted of TCRalphabeta T cells and CD19 B cells. Preparation of the library involved PCR. Sequencing was performed on an Illumina HiSeq 2500. TCR libraries were prepared with molecular barcoding, using unique molecular identifiers to normalize TCRbeta repertoire quantification. The public reads were quality trimmed at Q25 with fastp and then assembled into clones with MiXCR by TCRdb, keeping productive beta chains. Each record represents a unique CDR3 protein, reported with the most common genes and DNA among its rows. The sample table shows about 260,000 distinct CDR3 sequences, and around 10% are seen once. 23% of the sample is held by the ten biggest clonotypes.

The sample in question was peripheral blood, obtained 180 days after TCRalphabeta/CD19-depleted stem cell transplant. The source is a male patient aged 2 to 9 who had a stem cell transplant for chronic granulomatous disease, so the T cells may come from the graft donor.

This sequence joins TRBV9 and TRBJ2-1; TRBD2 matches 7 bases. The CDR3 consists of 17 residues. Germline lookup yields CDR1 SGDLS and CDR2 YYNGEE. Losses at the gene ends were 3 bases for V and 6 bases for J; bases not matched to a gene: 15. CDR3: CASSAGEGPRRVNEQFF. DNA of the CDR3: TGTGCCAGCAGCGCGGGGGAGGGGCCCCGAAGGGTCAATGAGCAGTTCTTC.

This clonotype was recorded many times. The V gene is TRBV20-1, the J gene TRBJ1-2, with unresolved D. The V gene lost 6 bases and the J gene lost 1 base, with 12 bases spanning the gap. Germline V gene sequence: CDR1 DFQATT, CDR2 SNEGSKA (reference sequence). There are 13 residues in the CDR3. The CDR3 protein is CSAPTPFNYGYTF. The CDR3 DNA is TGCAGTGCACCAACACCGTTTAACTATGGCTACACCTTC.

The table lists this clonotype with many counts. The V and J genes are TRBV4-3 and TRBJ1-2; D remains ambiguous. The CDR3 length is 14 residues. The ends were cut back, 2 bases at V and 2 bases at J, with 9 bases in the middle. CDR1 and CDR2 from the germline V gene are LGHNA and YSLEER. CDR3 in DNA: TGCGCCAGCAGCCAAACGGGAGGGAACTATGGCTACACCTTC. Amino acids: CASSQTGGNYGYTF.

In its sample, this clonotype was seen many times. This rearrangement joins TRBV7-6 to TRBJ1-5, with D perhaps matching TRBD1 (5 bases). The CDR3 has 15 amino acids. Germline loops: CDR1 SGHVS, CDR2 FNYEAQ. The V and J ends lost 2 bases and 8 bases respectively, with 16 bases between them. The CDR3 region is CASSLSPGFAEPQHF. Written as DNA, the CDR3 is TGTGCCAGCAGCTTATCCCCAGGGTTCGCAGAGCCCCAGCATTTT.

In its sample, this clonotype was seen many times. The chain combines TRBV4-3 with TRBJ2-7; 13 nucleotides match TRBD2. The V segment lost 1 base and the J segment 0 bases; nucleotides outside the gene matches: 0. Germline V gene sequence: CDR1 LGHNA, CDR2 YSLEER. This CDR3 has 16 residues. This chain's CDR3 is CASSQGTSGSSYEQYF. The CDR3 DNA reads as TGCGCCAGCAGCCAAGGGACTAGCGGGAGCTCCTACGAGCAGTACTTC.

The sample holds many counts of this clonotype. The gene calls are TRBV7-2 and TRBJ2-7; the D call may be TRBD1 or TRBD2 (5 bases each). The CDR3 has 15 amino acids. The V and J ends lost 1 base and 2 bases respectively, with 12 bases between them. CDR1 and CDR2 (germline): SGHTA, FQGNSA. Here the CDR3 DNA reads TGTGCCAGCAGCTTAGGAGGGGTCCGTGCCTACGAGCAGTACTTC. It yields the protein CASSLGGVRAYEQYF.

This clonotype was observed once. A much larger clone lies one base from this, so it may be a read error. The CDR3 protein is CSVGLLIYNEQLF. CDR3 DNA: TGCAGCGTTGGCCTTTTGATCTACAATGAGCAGCTCTTC. V usage is TRBV29-1 and J usage is TRBJ2-1; D is undetermined. Germline V gene sequence: CDR1 SQVTM, CDR2 ANQGSEA. The CDR3 contains 13 residues.

Ten or more counts support this clonotype. V usage is TRBV4-1 and J usage is TRBJ1-5; TRBD1 matches at 12 bases. CDR3 length: 16 residues. The V gene end was trimmed by 0 bases and the J gene end by 7 bases; junction bases not matched to a gene: 4. CDR1 and CDR2 from the germline V gene are MGHRA and YSYEKL. CDR3 region: CASSQDPGTGGQPQHF. Here the CDR3 DNA reads TGCGCCAGCAGCCAAGACCCCGGGACAGGGGGCCAGCCCCAGCATTTT.

This clonotype has at least ten counts. The chain combines TRBV5-6 with TRBJ1-1, with a weak D call TRBD1 (5 bases). Trimming removed 1 base at V and 4 bases at J, with 5 bases between. The length of the CDR3 is 12 residues. Germline V gene lookup returns CDR1 SGHDT and CDR2 YYEEEE. The CDR3: CASSLRGTEAFF. The DNA of the CDR3 is TGTGCCAGCAGCTTGAGGGGCACTGAAGCTTTCTTT.

This clonotype was counted ten times or more. J is TRBJ2-3 and V is TRBV5-6; D gene unclear. This CDR3 is 14 amino acids long. Trimming stripped 6 bases from V and 4 bases from J, with 15 bases between. The germline gives CDR1 SGHDT, CDR2 YYEEEE. CDR3 sequence (DNA): TGTGCCAGCACCCTGGGTCGGGTTTCAGATACGCAGTATTTT. Its protein product is CASTLGRVSDTQYF.

Regarding this clonotype: A much larger clone differs by one base, so this may be a read error. The chain uses TRBV28 and TRBJ2-3, with D possibly matching TRBD1 (5 bases). This CDR3 has 12 residues. Germline V gives CDR1 MDHEN, CDR2 SYDVKM. The ends were cut back, 7 bases at V and 2 bases at J, with 7 bases in the middle. CDR3 in amino acids: CASTDNTDTQYF. The CDR3 DNA reads TGTGCCAGCACGGACAACACAGATACGCAGTATTTT. The entire variable domain, with the rest obtained from reference TRBV28 and TRBJ2-3, is as follows: DVKVTQSSRYLVKRTGEKVFLECVQDMDHENMFWYRQDPGLGLRLIYFSYDVKMKEKGDIPEGYSVSREKKERFSLILESASTNQTSMYLCASTDNTDTQYFGPGTRLTVL.

This clonotype was seen ten or more times. V usage is TRBV5-6 and J usage is TRBJ2-7, with 7 bases that match TRBD2. The junction had 7 bases not matched to a gene; V was cut back by 0 bases and J by 4 bases. CDR3 length equals 15 residues. The V gene's germline CDR1 is SGHDT and CDR2 YYEEEE. CDR3 protein: CASSLVGRVAYEQYF. The CDR3 nucleotides read TGTGCCAGCAGCTTGGTAGGGAGGGTTGCGTACGAGCAGTACTTC.

This clonotype was detected ten times or more. The genes are TRBV11-2 and TRBJ2-3, with D perhaps matching TRBD1 (5 bases). CDR1 is SGHAT and CDR2 is FQNNGV in the germline V gene. This CDR3 region has 16 residues. Trimming removed 1 base at V and 4 bases at J, with 15 bases between. Here the CDR3 reads CASSLVGASAADTQYF. The CDR3, as DNA: TGTGCCAGCAGCTTAGTAGGGGCCTCTGCGGCAGATACGCAGTATTTT.

This clonotype appeared a few times. A much larger clone lies one base from this, so it may be a read error. The CDR3 DNA follows: TGTGCCAGCAGCCTAATGGCGGTGCTCGGCGACACCTTC. Translating it yields CASSLMAVLGDTF. The chain uses TRBV7-9 and TRBJ1-2, with D unclear. V was clipped by 5 bases and J by 12 bases, with 19 bases between them. The CDR3 is 13 amino acids. Germline V CDR1 and CDR2: SEHNR, FQNEAQ (reference sequence).

This clonotype has a handful of counts. The chain joins TRBV11-2 to TRBJ2-7; D may match TRBD1 or TRBD2 (6 bases each). CDR1 and CDR2 from the germline V gene are SGHAT and FQNNGV. There are 15 residues in the CDR3. V lost 1 base, J lost 2 bases, and 12 bases lay in between. The CDR3 reads CASSLADRGAYEQYF. The CDR3, as DNA: TGTGCCAGCAGCTTAGCTGATAGGGGGGCCTACGAGCAGTACTTC. The full variable domain, rest sourced from reference TRBV11-2 and TRBJ2-7, is EAGVAQSPRYKIIEKRQSVAFWCNPISGHATLYWYQQILGQGPKLLIQFQNNGVVDDSQLPKDRFSAERLKGVDSTLKIQPAKLEDSAVYLCASSLADRGAYEQYFGPGTRLTVT.

About this clonotype itself: This could be a read error, since a much larger clone is one nucleotide away. The rearrangement uses TRBV29-1 and TRBJ2-3; TRBD2 matches at 9 bases. CDR1 and CDR2 from the germline V gene are SQVTM and ANQGSEA. CDR3 length: 13 amino acids. The CDR3 is CSVSGRSTDTLYF. For the CDR3, the DNA is TGCAGCGTAAGCGGGAGGAGCACAGATACGCTGTATTTT.

This clonotype was counted ten times or more. The chain uses TRBV28 and TRBJ2-2; D may correspond to TRBD1 or TRBD2 (5 bases each). The V end was cut by 1 base, the J end by 3 bases, with 6 bases between. From germline, CDR1 is MDHEN and CDR2 SYDVKM. This CDR3 is 14 amino acids long. DNA of the CDR3: TGTGCCAGCAGTTTATTGGGGGACACCGGGGAGCTGTTTTTT. Protein: CASSLLGDTGELFF.

This clonotype was detected many times. The rearrangement links TRBV7-2 to TRBJ1-2, with TRBD1 matching over 7 bases. The CDR3 loop spans 12 amino acids. After removal of 5 bases from V and 8 bases from J, the junction contained 5 bases not matched to a gene. CDR1 is SGHTA and CDR2 is FQGNSA in the germline V gene. The CDR3 spells CASSLTGVGYTF. DNA for the CDR3: TGTGCCAGCAGCCTCACAGGGGTCGGCTACACCTTC.

At least ten counts were recorded for this clonotype. This rearrangement joins TRBV7-9 to TRBJ2-7; 7 nucleotides line up with TRBD1. With V trimmed by 6 bases and J by 0 bases, 5 bases remained unmatched. CDR1 is SEHNR and CDR2 is FQNEAQ in the germline V gene (reference sequence). CDR3 length: 14 amino acids. For the CDR3, the DNA is TGTGCCAGCAGTGAGACAGGGCTCTCCTACGAGCAGTACTTC. Residues: CASSETGLSYEQYF.